Sequencing of this TCR beta chain was carried out in a study of metastatic and nonmetastatic thyroid tumors. TCRdb used MiXCR to call clones anew from the PCR reads. The repertoire holds more than 40,000 clones, around 2.9% seen once, with 8% to 10% in the top ten. General study findings and limits: According to reports, the diversity of TCR beta was significantly higher in malignant thyroid tumors than in benign nodules, and this held in both blood and tumor samples.

This clone has at least ten counts. The target antigen is unknown. Trimming took off 5 bases at V and 4 bases at J, with 17 bases between the two ends. This CDR3 spans 15 amino acids. Patients were all untreated before their thyroid surgery. The clonotype comes from a female donor with papillary thyroid cancer or a benign thyroid nodule (not recorded which). Some clones in this sample may be carry-over from other donors' samples. The chain combines TRBV12-3 or TRBV12-4 with TRBJ1-2; tentative D call: TRBD1 (6 bases). Specimen: blood. CDR3 residues: CASSKGTRSSYGYTF. CDR3 nucleotide sequence: TGTGCCAGCAGTAAAGGGACACGGTCTTCCTATGGCTACACCTTC.